Shown below are 4 T cell receptor beta chains from a single sample sequenced in a study of blood T cells in healthy people across ages. A second PCR of 7 to 11 cycles used a sample-barcoded 5' primer and a J-beta primer mix. TCRdb passed the 5' RACE reads through MiXCR, listing each CDR3 protein once. Of under 950,000 distinct CDR3 sequences listed, approximately 22% are singletons. The specimen sequenced was blood. These receptors all stem from a man between 70 and 80 years old in good health.

CDR3: CASTDREDETQYF. The CDR3 region has the DNA TGTGCCAGCACGGACAGGGAGGATGAGACCCAGTACTTC. The chain is built from TRBV12-3 or TRBV12-4 and TRBJ2-5; TRBD1 matches 8 bases. This CDR3 has 13 amino acids. V was pared by 7 bases and J by 5 bases, with 6 bases of the junction left unmatched.

This clonotype showed up many times. The rearrangement joins TRBV4-1 to TRBJ1-1; the match to TRBD1 covers 9 bases. Unmatched junction bases numbered 4, after V lost 4 bases and J lost 4 bases. Germline assignment: CDR1 MGHRA and CDR2 YSYEKL. There are 14 residues in the CDR3. The DNA for the CDR3 is TGCGCCAGCAGCCCACAGGGGGCCGGCACTGAAGCTTTCTTT. Amino acids: CASSPQGAGTEAFF.

This clonotype was observed a handful of times. The gene calls are TRBV27 and TRBJ2-5; D gene ambiguous. There are 13 residues in the CDR3. V was pared by 10 bases and J by 1 base, with 13 bases between. CDR1 is MNHEY and CDR2 is SMNVEV in the germline V gene (reference sequence). The DNA for the CDR3 is TGTGCCATCCCAGAGGTCAGCCAAGAGACCCAGTACTTC. As protein: CAIPEVSQETQYF.

V is TRBV18 and J is TRBJ2-1; the D is unclear. The J call is uncertain, as TRBJ2-7 better fits the DNA end. This CDR3 contains 13 residues. Germline-derived CDR1 and CDR2 are KGHSH and LQKENI. CDR3 protein: CASSSSHLDEQYV. CDR3 nucleotides: TGTGCCAGCTCATCTTCCCACTTGGACGAGCAGTACGTC.